The text below deals with one TCR beta chain. Its antigen is not identified. CDR3 size: 15 residues. After removal of 6 bases from V and 0 bases from J, the junction contained 3 bases not matched to a gene. This specimen comes from a study of post-analysis software for immune sequencing data. Study-level background: Relapsing-remitting, secondary progressive and progressive-relapsing multiple sclerosis courses were included.

General study results and limits: The F measure placed samples prepared in the same batch into strongly shared clusters. There were five or six TRBV segments more frequent in patients than controls, and TRBV5-6, TRBV5-1 and TRBV20-1 were among them.

Unique molecular identifiers were built into the TCR beta cDNA libraries. MiXCR was run by TCRdb on the PCR reads, yielding one entry per CDR3 protein. The sample lists approximately 660,000 distinct CDR3 sequences; 55% to 70% were seen once. This receptor was identified in a girl aged 2-15 years with multiple sclerosis. The chain links TRBV12-3 or TRBV12-4 to TRBJ2-4; TRBD1 matches 9 bases. Sequenced material: blood. The CDR3 DNA sequence: TGTGCCAGCAGCCGGACAGGGGTAGCCAAAAACATTCAGTACTTC. It codes for CASSRTGVAKNIQYF.